This is a list of T cell receptor beta chains from one sample in a study of T-cell memory formation after mild COVID-19. TCRdb re-called the 5' RACE reads with MiXCR, one entry per CDR3 protein. This table holds more than 300,000 distinct CDR3 sequences, approximately 15% found once. The sample taken for sequencing was PBMCs or a T cell subset sorted from them (not recorded which). The receptors were gathered from a man aged 18 to 35 who had mild COVID-19 (a few samples of this study predate the infection). Cell type and time point are not known. The conserved cysteine and the conserved F or W are not part of the CDR3 here. D genes are given only for firm matches.

d_call,v_call,cdr3_length,j_call,cdr3_aa
.,TRBV2,12,TRBJ2-7,ASSRDRGTYEQY
TRBD1,TRBV7-2,11,TRBJ1-2,ASSPGQNYGYT
TRBD2,TRBV7-9,14,TRBJ2-3,ASSPTSGGDVDTQY
.,TRBV7-3,13,TRBJ2-5,ASSLSGGTRETQY
.,TRBV7-9,13,TRBJ1-1,ASSLWAGRGPEAF
TRBD1,TRBV29-1,11,TRBJ2-2,SVGQGVIGELF
TRBD2,TRBV6-5,17,TRBJ2-3,VSSPPGLAGARSTDTQY
.,TRBV24-1,15,TRBJ2-3,ATSDPTAPGRTDTQY
.,TRBV7-2,12,TRBJ1-1,ASTYQGSGTEAF
.,TRBV7-2,11,TRBJ2-5,ASSTYGEETQY
TRBD1,TRBV5-1,13,TRBJ2-2,ASTEDRVNTGELF
.,TRBV12-3/TRBV12-4,13,TRBJ1-1,ASRGPARRNTEAF
.,TRBV24-1,11,TRBJ2-2,ATSDYPTGELF
.,TRBV12-3/TRBV12-4,12,TRBJ1-5,ASSLVWGNQPQH
TRBD1,TRBV7-2,13,TRBJ1-6,ASSLVDRGGSPLH
TRBD2,TRBV2,12,TRBJ2-5,ASSPGTSWETQY
.,TRBV5-1,12,TRBJ2-1,ASSREVQGDEQF
.,TRBV6-2/TRBV6-3,11,TRBJ2-1,ASRDGTVYEQF
TRBD1,TRBV11-2,13,TRBJ2-5,ASSLGQGELETQY
.,TRBV20-1,12,TRBJ2-3,SALIEGATDTQY
TRBD2,TRBV5-1,14,TRBJ2-1,ASSLEAAGSYNEQF
.,TRBV6-5,13,TRBJ2-6,ASSYGRSGANVLT
.,TRBV10-3,8,TRBJ1-2,ATRTRGYT